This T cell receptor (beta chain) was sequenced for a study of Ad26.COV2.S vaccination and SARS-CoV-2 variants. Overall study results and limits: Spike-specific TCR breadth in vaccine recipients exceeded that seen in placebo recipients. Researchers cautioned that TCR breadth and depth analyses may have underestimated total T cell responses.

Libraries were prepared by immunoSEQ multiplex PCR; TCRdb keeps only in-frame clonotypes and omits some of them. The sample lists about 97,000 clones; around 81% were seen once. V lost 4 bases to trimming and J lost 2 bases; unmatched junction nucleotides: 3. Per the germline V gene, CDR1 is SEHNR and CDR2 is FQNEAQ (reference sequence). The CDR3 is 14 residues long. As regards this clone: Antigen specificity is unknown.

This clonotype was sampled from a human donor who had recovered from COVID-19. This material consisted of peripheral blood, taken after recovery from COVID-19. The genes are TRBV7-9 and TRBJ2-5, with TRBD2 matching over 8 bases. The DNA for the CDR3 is TGTGCCAGCAGCTGGGGACTAGTACAAGAGACCCAGTACTTC. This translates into CASSWGLVQETQYF.